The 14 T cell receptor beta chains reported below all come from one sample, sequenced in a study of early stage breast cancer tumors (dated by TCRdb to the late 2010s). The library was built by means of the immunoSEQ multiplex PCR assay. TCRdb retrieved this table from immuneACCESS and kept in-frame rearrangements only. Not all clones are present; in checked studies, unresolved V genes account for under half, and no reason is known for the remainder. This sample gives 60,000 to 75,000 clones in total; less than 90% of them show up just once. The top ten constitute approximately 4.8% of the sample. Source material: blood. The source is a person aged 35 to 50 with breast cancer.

In DNA, the CDR3 is TGTGCCAGCAGTCCGGGGGGCGATGAAGCTTTCTTT. Translating it yields CASSPGGDEAFF. The chain is built from TRBV2 and TRBJ1-1, with a weak D call TRBD1 (6 bases). The germline V gene encodes CDR1 SNHLY and CDR2 FYNNEI. Trimming pared 5 bases from V and 7 bases from J, leaving 11 bases between. The CDR3 has 12 residues.

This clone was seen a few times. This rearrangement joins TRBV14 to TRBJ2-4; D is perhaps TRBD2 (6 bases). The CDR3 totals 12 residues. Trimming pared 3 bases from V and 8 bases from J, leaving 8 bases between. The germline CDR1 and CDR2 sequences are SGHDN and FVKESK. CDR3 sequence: CASSQGGYIQYF. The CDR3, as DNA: TGTGCCAGCAGCCAGGGGGGATACATTCAGTACTTC.

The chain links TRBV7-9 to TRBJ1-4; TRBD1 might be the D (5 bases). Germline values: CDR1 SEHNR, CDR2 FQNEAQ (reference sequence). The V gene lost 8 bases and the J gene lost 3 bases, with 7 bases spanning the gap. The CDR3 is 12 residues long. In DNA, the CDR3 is TGTGCCAGCGGGGGGTCTAATGAAAAACTGTTTTTT. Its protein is CASGGSNEKLFF.

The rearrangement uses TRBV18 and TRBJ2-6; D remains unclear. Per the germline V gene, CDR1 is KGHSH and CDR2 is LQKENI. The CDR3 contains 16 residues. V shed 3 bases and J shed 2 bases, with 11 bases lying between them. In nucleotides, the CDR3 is TGTGCCAGCTCACCTAGCCCAGGCGCTGGGGCCAACGTCCTGACTTTC. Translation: CASSPSPGAGANVLTF.

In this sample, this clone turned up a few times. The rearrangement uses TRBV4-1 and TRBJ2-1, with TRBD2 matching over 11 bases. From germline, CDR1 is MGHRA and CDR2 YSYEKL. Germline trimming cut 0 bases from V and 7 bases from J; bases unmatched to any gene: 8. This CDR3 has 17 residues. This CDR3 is CASSQDQETSGKNEQFF. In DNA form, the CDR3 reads TGCGCCAGCAGCCAAGATCAGGAGACTAGCGGGAAGAATGAGCAGTTCTTC.

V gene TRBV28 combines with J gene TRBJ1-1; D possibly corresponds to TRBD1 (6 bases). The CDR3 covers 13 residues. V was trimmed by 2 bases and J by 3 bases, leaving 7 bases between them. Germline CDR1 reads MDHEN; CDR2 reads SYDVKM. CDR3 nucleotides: TGTGCCAGCAGTTTAAGGGGGGACACTGAAGCTTTCTTT. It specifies CASSLRGDTEAFF.

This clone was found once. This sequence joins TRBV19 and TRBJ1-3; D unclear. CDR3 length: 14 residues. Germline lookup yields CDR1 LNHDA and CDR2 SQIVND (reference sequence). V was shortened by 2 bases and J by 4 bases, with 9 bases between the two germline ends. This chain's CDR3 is CASSIRGGGNTIYF. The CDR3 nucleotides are TGTGCCAGTAGTATACGAGGTGGCGGAAACACCATATATTTT.

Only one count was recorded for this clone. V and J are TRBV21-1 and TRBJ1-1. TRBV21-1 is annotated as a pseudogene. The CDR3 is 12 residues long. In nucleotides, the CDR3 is TGTGCCAGCAGCATGGTGGTGACTGAAGCTTTCTTT. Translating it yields CASSMVVTEAFF.

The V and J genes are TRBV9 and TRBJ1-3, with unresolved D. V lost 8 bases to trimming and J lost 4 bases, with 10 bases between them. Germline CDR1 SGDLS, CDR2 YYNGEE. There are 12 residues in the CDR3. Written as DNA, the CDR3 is TGTGCCAGTGGGGATGCCGGAAACACCATATATTTT. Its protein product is CASGDAGNTIYF.

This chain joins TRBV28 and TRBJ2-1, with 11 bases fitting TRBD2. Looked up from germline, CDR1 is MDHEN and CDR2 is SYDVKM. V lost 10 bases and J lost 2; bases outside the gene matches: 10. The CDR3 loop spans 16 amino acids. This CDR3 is CAIGETSGDTYNEQFF. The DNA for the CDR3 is TGTGCCATCGGAGAGACTAGCGGGGATACCTACAATGAGCAGTTCTTC. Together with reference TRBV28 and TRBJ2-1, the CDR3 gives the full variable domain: DVKVTQSSRYLVKRTGEKVFLECVQDMDHENMFWYRQDPGLGLRLIYFSYDVKMKEKGDIPEGYSVSREKKERFSLILESASTNQTSMYLCAIGETSGDTYNEQFFGPGTRLTVL.

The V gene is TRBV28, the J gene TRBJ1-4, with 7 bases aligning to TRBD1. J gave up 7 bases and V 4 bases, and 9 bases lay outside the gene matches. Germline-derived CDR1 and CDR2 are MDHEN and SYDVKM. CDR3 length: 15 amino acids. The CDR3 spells CASSSPSGQSEKLFF. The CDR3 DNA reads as TGTGCCAGCAGTTCCCCCTCGGGACAGAGTGAAAAACTGTTTTTT.

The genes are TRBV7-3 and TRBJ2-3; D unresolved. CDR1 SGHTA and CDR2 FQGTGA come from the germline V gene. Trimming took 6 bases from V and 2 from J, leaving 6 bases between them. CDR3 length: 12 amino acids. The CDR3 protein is CASSQATDTQYF. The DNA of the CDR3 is TGTGCCAGCAGTCAAGCCACAGATACGCAGTATTTT. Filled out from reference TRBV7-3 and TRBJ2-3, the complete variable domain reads GAGVSQTPSNKVTEKGKYVELRCDPISGHTALYWYRQSLGQGPEFLIYFQGTGAADDSGLPNDRFFAVRPEGSVSTLKIQRTERGDSAVYLCASSQATDTQYFGPGTRLTVL.

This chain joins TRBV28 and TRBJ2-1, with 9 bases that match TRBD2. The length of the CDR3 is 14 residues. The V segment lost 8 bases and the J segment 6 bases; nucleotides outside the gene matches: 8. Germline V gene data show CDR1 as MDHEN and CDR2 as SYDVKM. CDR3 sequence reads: CASGRGRAVNEQFF. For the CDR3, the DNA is TGTGCCAGCGGGCGCGGGAGGGCCGTCAATGAGCAGTTCTTC.

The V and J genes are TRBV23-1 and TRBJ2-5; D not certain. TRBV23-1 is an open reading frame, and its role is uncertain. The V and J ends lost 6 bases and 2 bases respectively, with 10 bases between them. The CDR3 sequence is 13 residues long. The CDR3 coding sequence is TGCGCCAGCAGGAAAGAAGCTCAAGAGACCCAGTACTTC. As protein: CASRKEAQETQYF.